Following are 6 T cell receptor beta chains from one sample sequenced in a study of blood T cell repertoires in COVID-19. Profiled with immunoSEQ multiplex PCR; TCRdb holds only in-frame clones, not every one. This repertoire shows 150,000 to 200,000 clones, more than 80% found once; its top ten account for around 2%. Sequenced sample: peripheral blood. The receptors were gathered from a woman aged 55-75 years with COVID-19, enrolled during active disease.

The chain couples TRBV6-6 to TRBJ1-2; TRBD1 matches 10 bases. V lost 1 base to trimming and J lost 7 bases; unmatched junction nucleotides: 6. CDR1 is MNHNY and CDR2 is SVGAGI in the germline V gene (reference sequence). The CDR3 is 15 residues long. The CDR3 bases are TGTGCCAGCAGTTACTTCGGGACAGGGGATTCTGGCTACACCTTC. Translation gives CASSYFGTGDSGYTF.

The V call is TRBV15, the J call TRBJ2-7; D remains ambiguous. This CDR3 is 13 amino acids long. The V and J ends lost 0 bases and 0 bases respectively, with 3 bases between them. Germline lookup yields CDR1 LNHNV and CDR2 YYDKDF (reference sequence). The CDR3 sequence: CATSREASYEQYF. DNA for the CDR3: TGTGCCACCAGCAGAGAGGCCTCCTACGAGCAGTACTTC.

In regard to this clone: The same CDR3 is also encoded by other DNA sequences in this sample. V and J are TRBV11-1 and TRBJ2-7; no reliable D call. The CDR3 spans 13 residues. The germline V gene encodes CDR1 SGHAT and CDR2 FQDESV (reference sequence). Trimming shortened V by 3 bases and J by 3 bases, and 9 bases separated the two germline ends. The CDR3 region is CASSFRGGYEQYF. CDR3 in DNA: TGTGCCAGCAGCTTCCGCGGCGGCTACGAGCAGTACTTC.

This rearrangement joins TRBV4-3 to TRBJ2-5; 7 bases are a match to TRBD1. The CDR3 is made up of 15 amino acids. V dropped 1 base and J dropped 2; count of bases not matched to a gene: 4. Germline CDR1 LGHNA, CDR2 YSLEER. In DNA, the CDR3 is TGCGCCAGCAGCCAAGGCCCGGGACAGCAAGAGACCCAGTACTTC. It specifies CASSQGPGQQETQYF.

This clone was detected once. The rearrangement joins TRBV7-8 to TRBJ2-7, with TRBD1 matching over 7 bases. CDR1 and CDR2 from the germline V gene are SGHVS and FQNEAQ. This CDR3 comprises 13 residues. Unmatched junction bases numbered 5, after V lost 7 bases and J lost 2 bases. Written as DNA, the CDR3 is TGTGCCAGCAACAACGACAGGGCCTACGAGCAGTACTTC. Translating gives CASNNDRAYEQYF.

The chain employs TRBV4-3 and TRBJ1-2; weak D call: TRBD1 (5 bases). V was clipped by 4 bases and J by 4 bases, with 16 bases between them. Germline V gives CDR1 LGHNA, CDR2 YSLEER. The CDR3 consists of 15 residues. CDR3 DNA: TGCGCCAGCAGCCCCCAGGACACCGGGGGCTATGGCTACACCTTC. Amino acids: CASSPQDTGGYGYTF.